The rows below give T cell receptor beta chains drawn from one sample of a study of blood T cell repertoires in COVID-19. Clones were read by immunoSEQ multiplex PCR, and TCRdb kept only the in-frame ones, dropping some. The data contain approximately 150,000 clones, 85% to 90% of them singletons. Sequenced material: peripheral blood. All receptors come from a man younger than 30 with COVID-19, enrolled during active disease. Each CDR3 is given with its conserved first and last residue. A D gene is named only where the DNA matches it firmly. Clone size appears in some rows only: once, few, many, or a class for an expanded clone.

size	D	V	J	CDR3	DNA
once	-	TRBV5-1	TRBJ1-6	CASSLLGGSGNSPLHF	TGCGCCAGCAGCTTGCTTGGGGGGAGTGGAAATTCACCCCTCCACTTT
-	-	TRBV5-5	TRBJ1-4	CASSLSNPSSEKLFF	TGTGCCAGCAGCTTGTCCAACCCTTCCAGTGAAAAACTGTTTTTT
few	TRBD2	TRBV27	TRBJ2-7	CASSTLAGGGEQYF	TGTGCCAGCAGTACCTTAGCGGGAGGTGGCGAGCAGTACTTC
-	-	TRBV3-1/TRBV3-2	TRBJ1-2	CASSLRGVGNYGYTF	TGTGCCAGCAGCCTCAGGGGAGTGGGTAACTATGGCTACACCTTC
-	-	TRBV11-2	TRBJ2-5	CASSLDPGETQYF	TGTGCCAGCAGCTTAGATCCCGGGGAGACCCAGTACTTC
-	TRBD1	TRBV2	TRBJ1-3	CASSEVGTGILFNTIYF	TGTGCCAGCAGTGAAGTAGGGACAGGCATTCTTTTTAACACCATATATTTT
-	TRBD1	TRBV28	TRBJ1-2	CASSSGTGGRILYGYTF	TGTGCCAGCAGTTCCGGGACAGGCGGCCGGATCCTCTATGGCTACACCTTC
-	-	TRBV7-7	TRBJ2-3	CASSPGDFSTDTQYF	TGTGCCAGCAGCCCTGGGGACTTTAGCACAGATACGCAGTATTTT
-	-	TRBV5-1	TRBJ1-1	CASSFQGGLAEAFF	TGCGCCAGCAGCTTTCAGGGAGGATTAGCTGAAGCTTTCTTT
-	-	TRBV7-2	TRBJ2-7	CASSPRTVPYEQYF	TGTGCCAGCAGCCCCCGGACAGTTCCCTACGAGCAGTACTTC
-	TRBD2	TRBV2	TRBJ2-7	CASSVSGTPTYEQYF	TGTGCCAGCAGTGTTAGCGGGACTCCGACCTACGAGCAGTACTTC
-	-	TRBV11-3	TRBJ2-3	CASSPSGLLTDTQYF	TGTGCCAGCAGCCCGAGCGGACTCCTCACAGATACGCAGTATTTT
-	-	TRBV7-2	TRBJ1-5	CASSLAGGTNQPQHF	TGTGCCAGCAGCTTAGCTGGCGGGACTAATCAGCCCCAGCATTTT
-	-	TRBV28	TRBJ1-4	CASSLNRREKLFF	TGTGCCAGCAGTCTCAACCGGCGGGAAAAACTGTTTTTT
-	TRBD1	TRBV5-1	TRBJ2-7	CASSPLWTGLAYEQYF	TGCGCCAGCAGCCCCCTGTGGACAGGGCTAGCCTACGAGCAGTACTTC
-	-	TRBV28	TRBJ2-6	CASSLGDRAGANVLTF	TGTGCCAGCAGTTTGGGTGACAGAGCTGGGGCCAACGTCCTGACTTTC
-	-	TRBV4-3	TRBJ2-1	CASSQDRGTISYNEQFF	TGCGCCAGCAGCCAAGATAGGGGGACGATCTCCTACAATGAGCAGTTCTTC
-	TRBD2	TRBV9	TRBJ2-2	CASSVSASGRSTGELFF	TGTGCCAGCAGCGTATCGGCTAGCGGGAGGAGTACCGGGGAGCTGTTTTTT
few	-	TRBV3-1/TRBV3-2	TRBJ2-4	CASSQERVAKNIQYF	TGTGCCAGCAGCCAAGAAAGAGTAGCCAAAAACATTCAGTACTTC
-	-	TRBV29-1	TRBJ2-7	CSVDRGSHEQYF	TGCAGCGTTGATAGGGGTAGCCACGAGCAGTACTTC
-	TRBD1	TRBV28	TRBJ1-6	CASSFETGVPLRSPLHF	TGTGCCAGCAGTTTTGAGACAGGGGTGCCCCTTCGTTCACCCCTCCACTTT
-	TRBD2	TRBV9	TRBJ2-7	CASSASLGGSIYEQYF	TGTGCCAGCAGCGCCTCTCTCGGCGGGAGTATCTACGAGCAGTACTTC
-	-	TRBV7-3	TRBJ2-5	CASSELAQETQYF	TGTGCCAGCAGCGAACTAGCTCAAGAGACCCAGTACTTC
-	-	TRBV5-3	TRBJ2-2	CARSLGGSGNTGELFF	TGTGCCAGAAGCTTGGGTGGTAGCGGGAACACCGGGGAGCTGTTTTTT
-	-	TRBV4-3	TRBJ2-3	CASSQGSQSPDTQYF	TGCGCCAGCAGCCAAGGGTCTCAGTCCCCAGATACGCAGTATTTT
-	TRBD2	TRBV9	TRBJ2-7	CASSPSGGSSYEQYF	TGTGCCAGCAGCCCGAGCGGGGGAAGCTCCTACGAGCAGTACTTC
-	TRBD2	TRBV11-2	TRBJ2-1	CASSFRGGSNSGAYNEQFF	TGTGCCAGCAGCTTCCGGGGCGGGAGCAATTCCGGGGCCTACAATGAGCAGTTCTTC
-	TRBD2	TRBV14	TRBJ2-3	CASSQVSLAGASTQYF	TGTGCCAGCAGCCAAGTCTCCCTAGCGGGAGCGAGTACGCAGTATTTT
-	-	TRBV13	TRBJ2-7	CASSPDGNYEQYF	TGTGCCAGCAGCCCGGACGGGAACTACGAGCAGTACTTC
-	-	TRBV7-8	TRBJ2-3	CASSLPTRSTDTQYF	TGTGCCAGCAGCTTACCTACTCGCTCCACAGATACGCAGTATTTT
once	TRBD1	TRBV11-2	TRBJ1-2	CASSPGQGGGYTF	TGTGCCAGCAGCCCAGGACAGGGAGGAGGCTACACCTTC
-	TRBD2	TRBV27	TRBJ2-3	CASSPRGGRGADTQYF	TGTGCCAGCAGTCCGAGGGGCGGGAGGGGAGCAGATACGCAGTATTTT
-	TRBD2	TRBV27	TRBJ2-7	CASSFRREMGYEQYF	TGTGCCAGCAGTTTCCGGCGGGAGATGGGTTACGAGCAGTACTTC
-	-	TRBV7-3	TRBJ2-1	CASSLWSNSNEQFF	TGTGCCAGCAGCTTGTGGTCGAACAGTAATGAGCAGTTCTTC
-	TRBD2	TRBV5-1	TRBJ2-1	CASSLAGTSVVGGSGEQFF	TGCGCCAGCAGCTTGGCGGGGACTAGCGTGGTAGGCGGCAGCGGGGAGCAGTTCTTC
-	TRBD1	TRBV12-3/TRBV12-4	TRBJ2-7	CATSTGSYEQYF	TGTGCCACCTCGACAGGGAGCTACGAGCAGTACTTC
-	-	TRBV30	TRBJ1-6	CAWIGGGNSPLHF	TGTGCCTGGATTGGGGGCGGAAATTCACCCCTCCACTTT
-	TRBD1	TRBV7-3	TRBJ2-3	CASSLGWDRDITDTQYF	TGTGCCAGCAGCTTAGGCTGGGACAGGGACATCACAGATACGCAGTATTTT
-	-	TRBV7-2	TRBJ1-1	CASSPLITTTEAFF	TGTGCCAGCAGCCCACTAATTACAACCACTGAAGCTTTCTTT
-	TRBD2	TRBV10-1	TRBJ2-4	CASRCSGSRGAKNIQYF	TGCGCCAGCAGGTGTAGCGGGAGTCGTGGGGCCAAAAACATTCAGTACTTC
-	-	TRBV29-1	TRBJ2-7	CSVKNGQSREQYF	TGCAGCGTCAAAAATGGACAGTCTCGGGAGCAGTACTTC
once	TRBD2	TRBV3-1/TRBV3-2	TRBJ2-7	CASSQASGSWNEQYF	TGTGCCAGCAGCCAAGCTAGCGGGAGTTGGAACGAGCAGTACTTC
-	-	TRBV4-3	TRBJ2-2	CASSQDSTGELFF	TGCGCCAGCAGCCAAGACAGTACCGGGGAGCTGTTTTTT
-	TRBD2	TRBV9	TRBJ2-1	CASNGGSAHNEQFF	TGTGCCAGCAATGGCGGGAGCGCCCACAATGAGCAGTTCTTC
-	-	TRBV11-2	TRBJ2-7	CASSLWGGTYEQYF	TGTGCCAGCAGCTTATGGGGCGGGACGTACGAGCAGTACTTC
-	TRBD2	TRBV4-1	TRBJ2-1	CASSQGWAGVGNEQFF	TGCGCCAGCAGCCAAGGTTGGGCGGGAGTGGGCAATGAGCAGTTCTTC
-	-	TRBV29-1	TRBJ1-1	CSFQNTEAFF	TGCAGCTTTCAGAACACTGAAGCTTTCTTT
-	TRBD1	TRBV6-5	TRBJ1-2	CASTTGGAYGYTF	TGTGCCAGCACTACAGGGGGTGCCTATGGCTACACCTTC
few	-	TRBV15	TRBJ2-5	CATSRPTGQGQETQYF	TGTGCCACCAGCAGACCCACCGGCCAGGGACAAGAGACCCAGTACTTC
once	TRBD2	TRBV7-6	TRBJ2-3	CASSLVGLAGINTQYF	TGTGCCAGCAGCTTAGTCGGACTAGCGGGAATAAATACGCAGTATTTT
once	TRBD1	TRBV5-4	TRBJ2-7	CASSLEGARSYEQYF	TGTGCCAGCAGCTTGGAGGGGGCCCGGAGCTACGAGCAGTACTTC
-	-	TRBV5-1	TRBJ1-1	CASNVGGNTEAFF	TGCGCCAGCAACGTTGGAGGGAACACTGAAGCTTTCTTT
few	-	TRBV6-4	TRBJ2-1	CASSDLAVKSYNEQFF	TGTGCCAGCAGTGACTTAGCGGTAAAATCCTACAATGAGCAGTTCTTC